This T cell receptor beta chain came from a study of blood T cell repertoires in COVID-19. Profiled with immunoSEQ multiplex PCR; TCRdb holds only in-frame clones, not every one. The profile shows roughly 120,000 clones, 80% to 90% of them singletons. V lost 4 bases, J lost 7 bases, and 10 bases lay in between. In germline, CDR1 is MDHEN, CDR2 SYDVKM. The CDR3 length is 12 residues. This clone was counted only a few times. V usage is TRBV28 and J usage is TRBJ1-2, with D possibly TRBD1 on 6 matching bases. The sample was peripheral blood. The sequence was collected from a woman aged 45-60 years with active or convalescent COVID-19. The CDR3 region has the DNA TGTGCCAGCAGTTCCCAGACAGGTGGCTACACCTTC. Translation gives CASSSQTGGYTF.